The 6 T cell receptor beta chains reported below all come from one sample, sequenced in a study of blood T cells in healthy people across ages (dated by TCRdb to the mid-2010s). The library was built by means of 5' RACE. The sequencer was an Illumina HiSeq 2500. A second PCR of roughly 7 to 11 cycles was performed with a sample-barcoded 5' primer and a J-beta primer mix. TCRdb reworked the public reads: Q25 trimming with fastp, MiXCR clone assembly, productive beta chains retained. Each CDR3 protein gets just one entry, which takes the most common genes and DNA from the rows behind it. The sample table records roughly 1,800,000 distinct CDR3 sequences; about 49% of these occur just once. The leading ten clones occupy more than 2% of the sample. Material: blood. The source is a woman aged 40 to 55 in good health.

This clonotype was detected only a few times. This chain connects TRBV20-1 to TRBJ2-3; 8 nucleotides line up with TRBD2. The junction had 4 bases not matched to a gene; V was cut back by 1 base and J by 4 bases. The CDR3 runs to 14 residues. From germline, CDR1 is DFQATT and CDR2 SNEGSKA (reference sequence). In DNA, the CDR3 is TGCAGTGCTAGAGGGACTAGCCCGTCAGATACGCAGTATTTT. As protein: CSARGTSPSDTQYF.

A note on this clonotype: Mismatch with germline at one junction end may stem from a read error. The chain couples TRBV11-2 to TRBJ1-1; the match to TRBD1 covers 7 bases. The CDR3 is 16 residues long. From germline, CDR1 is SGHAT and CDR2 FQNNGV. The chain's CDR3 is CASSLVDRDGIAEAFF. The CDR3 coding sequence is TGCGCCAGCAGCTTAGTAGACAGGGACGGTATTGCTGAAGCTTTCTTT.

This chain links TRBV6-5 with TRBJ2-3; 9 nucleotides align to TRBD1. Trimming took 2 bases from V and 13 from J; bases not matched to a gene: 16. CDR1 and CDR2 from the germline V gene are MNHEY and SVGAGI. This CDR3 comprises 16 residues. The CDR3 sequence: CASSYTRTRDRDVKYF. The CDR3 bases are TGTGCCAGCAGTTACACCCGTACCCGGGACAGGGACGTGAAGTATTTT.

This rearrangement joins TRBV5-4 to TRBJ2-5; D is unclear. There are 15 residues in the CDR3. Between the trimmed V and J ends, which lost 4 bases and 11 bases, there was a span of 24 bases. Germline loops: CDR1 SGHNT, CDR2 YYREEE (reference sequence). The CDR3 nucleotides are TGTGCCAGCAGCCCGAAGACTGGCCTGTCGAGTGAGCAGTACTTC. This sequence encodes CASSPKTGLSSEQYF.

The chain is built from TRBV4-2 and TRBJ2-3; the D is unclear. Germline V gives CDR1 LGHNA, CDR2 YNFKEQ. CDR3 length: 15 amino acids. The ends were cut back, 1 base at V and 2 bases at J, with 10 bases in the middle. CDR3 sequence: CASSQVSQSTDTQYF. The CDR3 DNA follows: TGTGCCAGCAGCCAAGTTTCGCAGTCCACAGATACGCAGTATTTT.

V usage is TRBV4-1 and J usage is TRBJ2-4; possible D gene TRBD2, 7 bases. Trimming removed 0 bases at V and 13 bases at J, with 22 bases between. CDR3 length: 16 residues. CDR1 is MGHRA, CDR2 YSYEKL, per germline. This chain's CDR3 is CASSQDLTGGYNEQYF. The DNA for the CDR3 is TGCGCCAGCAGCCAAGATCTGACGGGGGGCTACAATGAGCAGTACTTC.